This TCR delta chain emerged from a study of gamma-delta T cells after stem cell transplantation. TCRdb fed the RT-PCR reads into CATT to redo clone calling. This repertoire shows around 13,000 delta-chain clones, roughly 30% found once; its top ten account for 3% to 4.5%. This clone turned up a few times. Trimming took 2 bases from V and 0 from J, leaving 25 bases between them. The CDR3 has 21 amino acids. CDR1 TSWWSYY and CDR2 QGS come from the germline V gene. The source of this sequence is a human donor. It is not recorded whose cells these are; they may come from a transplant donor. The sequencing input was gamma-delta T cells. J is TRDJ2 and V is TRDV1; possibly TRDD3 for D (6 bases). The CDR3 DNA follows: TGTGCTCTTGGGGAATTAGAGGTGGGAGGATACCCCCACGCTTTGACAGCACAACTCTTCTTT. The encoded protein is CALGELEVGGYPHALTAQLFF.